Listed here is a single T cell receptor (beta chain). This sample stems from a study of blood T cell repertoires in COVID-19. Study-wide context: Acute and convalescent COVID-19 samples came from the United States, Italy and Spain.

TCRdb keeps only in-frame clones here, not all; method: immunoSEQ multiplex PCR. The sample consists of around 320,000 clones, 70% to 90% of them appearing once. Sequencing used peripheral blood. This TCR was sampled from a woman aged 25 to 45 who had recovered from COVID-19.

The CDR3 is CASSQDLRQGKGYTF. The CDR3 nucleotides read TGCGCCAGCAGCCAAGACCTACGACAGGGAAAAGGCTACACCTTC. The chain uses TRBV4-1 and TRBJ1-2; 7 nucleotides match TRBD1. The CDR3 sequence is 15 residues long. Germline assignment: CDR1 MGHRA and CDR2 YSYEKL. V lost 0 bases, J lost 8 bases, and 9 bases stayed unmatched.